These 24 T cell receptor beta chains were sequenced from one sample in a study of blood T cell repertoires in COVID-19. Sequencing used immunoSEQ multiplex PCR; TCRdb keeps in-frame clones, though not all of them. Of some 220,000 clones detected, around 80% appear once; the ten largest clones hold under 8.5%. The specimen sequenced was peripheral blood. The origin of the receptors is a woman between 65 and 79 years old with acute or convalescent COVID-19.

CDR3 loop: CASSLDPQGGPETQYF. In nucleotides, the CDR3 is TGCGCCAGCAGCTTGGACCCGCAGGGAGGGCCAGAGACCCAGTACTTC. This sequence joins TRBV5-1 and TRBJ2-5, with TRBD2 matching 7 bases. CDR3 length equals 16 residues. J lost 4 bases, V lost 0 bases, and 9 bases had no gene match. Germline V gene lookup returns CDR1 SGHRS and CDR2 YFSETQ.

The CDR3 reads CASSYPPSGDTQYF. CDR3 coding DNA: TGTGCCAGCAGTTACCCCCCTAGCGGGGATACGCAGTATTTT. The gene calls are TRBV6-2 or TRBV6-3 and TRBJ2-3, with 8 positions matching TRBD2. Germline V gene data show CDR1 as MNHEY and CDR2 as SVGEGT. The CDR3 length is 14 residues. Losses at the gene ends were 2 bases for V and 6 bases for J; bases not matched to a gene: 4.

The rearrangement uses TRBV11-2 and TRBJ2-5, with TRBD2 matching over 7 bases. The germline V gene has CDR1 SGHAT and CDR2 FQNNGV. The CDR3 has 17 residues. The J segment lost 1 base and the V segment lost 5 bases, leaving 13 bases of the junction unmatched. CDR3 sequence (DNA): TGTGCCAGCAGCCGGCGTGGGACGGGGGGATTCCAAGAGACCCAGTACTTC. Translating gives CASSRRGTGGFQETQYF.

This clone was counted only a few times. The chain has TRBV4-1 and TRBJ2-7; 7 bases are a match to TRBD1. Trimming cost V 7 bases and J 2 bases; bases outside gene matches: 8. The CDR3 is made up of 14 amino acids. Germline V gene data show CDR1 as MGHRA and CDR2 as YSYEKL. CDR3 residues: CASKVRTGTYEQYF. CDR3 DNA sequence: TGCGCCAGCAAGGTGAGGACAGGAACCTACGAGCAGTACTTC.

The chain uses TRBV7-3 and TRBJ1-1, with 7 bases matching TRBD1. This CDR3 is 15 amino acids long. The V gene's germline CDR1 is SGHTA and CDR2 FQGTGA. V shed 6 bases and J 1 base; nucleotides not matched to a gene: 8. Here the CDR3 DNA reads TGTGCCAGCAGATTACGACAGGGTACGAACACTGAAGCTTTCTTT. This encodes CASRLRQGTNTEAFF.

This clone showed up just a few times. The J gene is TRBJ1-5, the V gene TRBV6-4; D not resolved. V was cut by 6 bases and J by 4 bases, with 10 bases left in between. The CDR3 runs to 13 residues. In germline, CDR1 is MRHNA, CDR2 SNTAGT. The CDR3: CASSREENQPQHF. DNA for the CDR3: TGTGCCAGCAGCCGCGAGGAGAATCAGCCCCAGCATTTT.

V gene TRBV10-2 combines with J gene TRBJ1-2, with D maybe TRBD1 (6 bases). Looked up from germline, CDR1 is WSHSY and CDR2 is SAAADI. The CDR3 runs 15 residues. V was shortened by 3 bases and J by 4 bases, with 15 bases between the two germline ends. The chain's CDR3 is CASSDPTRQAYGYTF. The CDR3, as DNA: TGCGCCAGCAGTGACCCCACAAGACAGGCCTATGGCTACACCTTC.

The chain couples TRBV5-1 to TRBJ2-2; 13 positions match TRBD2. The CDR3 contains 16 residues. V was pared by 4 bases and J by 6 bases, with 6 bases of the junction left unmatched. The germline CDR1 and CDR2 sequences are SGHRS and YFSETQ. The CDR3 loop is CASSTGTSGASGELFF. As DNA, the CDR3 is TGCGCCAGCAGCACCGGGACTAGCGGGGCCTCCGGGGAGCTGTTTTTT. Combining the CDR3 with reference TRBV5-1 and TRBJ2-2 gives the whole variable domain KAGVTQTPRYLIKTRGQQVTLSCSPISGHRSVSWYQQTPGQGLQFLFEYFSETQRNKGNFPGRFSGRQFSNSRSEMNVSTLELGDSALYLCASSTGTSGASGELFFGEGSRLTVL.

A single count supports this clone. This chain joins TRBV6-5 and TRBJ2-2, with TRBD1 matching over 8 bases. The CDR3 contains 14 residues. Germline V gene data show CDR1 as MNHEY and CDR2 as SVGAGI. Trimming removed 6 bases from V and 1 base from J; junction bases left unmatched: 1. In DNA form, the CDR3 reads TGTGCCAGCAGACAGGGGGAGAACACCGGGGAGCTGTTTTTT. Translating gives CASRQGENTGELFF.

This clone was recorded once. V is TRBV5-4 and J is TRBJ2-3; possibly TRBD2 for D (6 bases). Germline V lookup: CDR1 SGHNT, CDR2 YYREEE (reference sequence). V was shortened by 4 bases and J by 0 bases, with 12 bases between the two germline ends. This CDR3 contains 15 residues. CDR3 amino acids: CASSLRDASTDTQYF. DNA for the CDR3: TGTGCCAGCAGCCTGCGGGACGCAAGCACAGATACGCAGTATTTT.

The chain recombines TRBV19 with TRBJ2-1; 7 nucleotides line up with TRBD2. CDR3 length equals 16 residues. Unmatched junction bases numbered 14, after V lost 3 bases and J lost 9 bases. The V gene's germline CDR1 is LNHDA and CDR2 SQIVND (reference sequence). The CDR3 is CASSIIRRGWYSEQFF. CDR3 DNA: TGTGCCAGTAGTATTATTCGGCGGGGGTGGTATAGTGAGCAGTTCTTC.

The chain is built from TRBV10-3 and TRBJ2-5; 9 bases map to TRBD1. The length of the CDR3 is 13 residues. V dropped 10 bases and J dropped 5; count of bases not matched to a gene: 8. From germline, CDR1 is ENHRY and CDR2 SYGVKD. The CDR3 is CATAQGAGETQYF. As DNA, the CDR3 is TGTGCCACCGCACAGGGGGCCGGGGAGACCCAGTACTTC.

V usage is TRBV3-1 (or the pseudogene TRBV3-2) and J usage is TRBJ1-5, with 11 nucleotides matching TRBD1. This CDR3 is built from 16 residues. Germline CDR1 LGHDT, CDR2 YNNKEL (reference sequence). Trimming cost V 0 bases and J 6 bases; bases outside gene matches: 4. The CDR3 here is CASSQDLGTGGQPQHF. CDR3 in DNA: TGTGCCAGCAGCCAAGATTTGGGGACAGGGGGTCAGCCCCAGCATTTT.

The sample holds one count of this clone. The J gene is TRBJ2-5, the V gene TRBV27; tentatively, D is TRBD1 (6 bases). The CDR3 has 13 amino acids. CDR1 MNHEY and CDR2 SMNVEV come from the germline V gene (reference sequence). Between the trimmed V and J ends, which lost 2 bases and 5 bases, there was a span of 9 bases. CDR3: CASSLTGFETQYF. The CDR3 DNA reads TGTGCCAGCAGTTTAACAGGGTTCGAGACCCAGTACTTC.

The chain carries TRBV7-2 and TRBJ1-3; D uncertain. The germline V gene has CDR1 SGHTA and CDR2 FQGNSA. The CDR3 length is 11 residues. V gave up 5 bases and J gave up 5 bases, with 4 bases separating them. The chain's CDR3 is CASSPRNTIYF. CDR3 DNA: TGTGCCAGCAGCCCTAGAAACACCATATATTTT.

The chain carries TRBV6-4 and TRBJ1-2; D might be TRBD1 (5 bases). Germline V CDR1 and CDR2: MRHNA, SNTAGT. The CDR3 is 15 amino acids. V was pared by 6 bases and J by 4 bases, with 18 bases between. The CDR3 spells CASRREPGGGYGYTF. As DNA, the CDR3 is TGTGCCAGCAGGAGGGAGCCGGGGGGTGGCTATGGCTACACCTTC.

This clone was seen just once. The V and J genes are TRBV27 and TRBJ2-7; possible D gene TRBD1, 6 bases. Germline CDR1 reads MNHEY; CDR2 reads SMNVEV (reference sequence). Trimming left V 3 bases short and J 4 bases short, with 10 bases between. The CDR3 loop spans 13 amino acids. Written as DNA, the CDR3 is TGTGCCAGCAGTTTTCCGGACAGTTACGAGCAGTACTTC. Translation gives CASSFPDSYEQYF.

The chain combines TRBV3-1 (or the pseudogene TRBV3-2) with TRBJ1-2, with a weak D call TRBD1 (5 bases). The germline CDR1 and CDR2 sequences are LGHDT and YNNKEL (reference sequence). V lost 3 bases, J lost 1 base, and 24 bases lay in between. CDR3 size: 19 residues. CDR3 residues: CASSHTIGFKGRSNYGYTF. CDR3 nucleotide sequence: TGTGCCAGCAGCCACACAATTGGGTTTAAGGGGAGGAGTAACTATGGCTACACCTTC.

The chain has TRBV3-1 (or the pseudogene TRBV3-2) and TRBJ1-5; possibly TRBD1 for D (6 bases). Germline CDR1 and CDR2: LGHDT and YNNKEL (reference sequence). V lost 1 base and J 2 bases, leaving 15 bases between the germline ends. The CDR3 has 17 amino acids. Here the CDR3 reads CASSQVPPGDGNQPQHF. As DNA, the CDR3 is TGTGCCAGCAGCCAAGTGCCCCCAGGGGACGGCAATCAGCCCCAGCATTTT.

The chain couples TRBV6-5 to TRBJ2-1; a possible D gene is TRBD1 (5 bases). The CDR3 has 15 amino acids. V shed 3 bases and J shed 9 bases, with 18 bases lying between them. Germline V gene lookup returns CDR1 MNHEY and CDR2 SVGAGI. The CDR3 nucleotides read TGTGCCAGCAGTTATACTCAGGGTAAGCTGGCTGAGCAGTTCTTC. It translates to CASSYTQGKLAEQFF.

This sequence joins TRBV5-1 and TRBJ2-1; D possibly corresponds to TRBD1 (6 bases). From germline, CDR1 is SGHRS and CDR2 YFSETQ. There are 16 residues in the CDR3. V lost 4 bases to trimming and J lost 4 bases, with 18 bases between them. CDR3 bases: TGCGCCAGCAGCCCGGCCTCAGGGGCATCTTACAATGAGCAGTTCTTC. Translating it yields CASSPASGASYNEQFF.

The rearrangement links TRBV4-3 to TRBJ1-2; 8 bases align to TRBD1. The junction had 3 bases not matched to a gene; V was cut back by 0 bases and J by 0 bases. CDR1 LGHNA and CDR2 YSLEER come from the germline V gene. There are 16 residues in the CDR3. In DNA, the CDR3 is TGCGCCAGCAGCCAAGATCGACAGGGGCCTAACTATGGCTACACCTTC. It codes for CASSQDRQGPNYGYTF.

There are a few counts of this clone. This chain joins TRBV27 and TRBJ2-3, with 12 nucleotides matching TRBD2. The V segment lost 5 bases and the J segment 2 bases; nucleotides outside the gene matches: 11. The V gene's germline CDR1 is MNHEY and CDR2 SMNVEV (reference sequence). CDR3 length: 18 amino acids. CDR3 loop: CASSLAPSGGETTDTQYF. In DNA, the CDR3 is TGTGCCAGCAGTCTTGCTCCTAGCGGGGGGGAAACCACAGATACGCAGTATTTT.

This clone came up many times. The chain links TRBV10-2 to TRBJ1-1; D is ambiguous. Germline V gene data show CDR1 as WSHSY and CDR2 as SAAADI. The CDR3 contains 15 residues. Trimming removed 4 bases at V and 3 bases at J, with 15 bases between. CDR3 region: CASSAPVFSDTEAFF. The CDR3 coding sequence is TGCGCCAGCAGTGCCCCCGTGTTTTCGGACACTGAAGCTTTCTTT.